The rows below give T cell receptor beta chains drawn from one sample of a study of control samples from healthy donors and cancer patients. This table comes from immunoSEQ multiplex PCR, and its TCRdb copy is limited to in-frame clones, with some not included. The sample lists some 48,000 clones, approximately 93% occurring once. The sample comprised PBMCs. All receptors derive from a woman aged 45-59 years with head and neck cancer. Both conserved end residues are part of each CDR3. A D gene is named only where the DNA matches it firmly. Clone sizes are given selectively: once, few, many, or a class where the clone is expanded.

D gene	CDR3 length	V gene	clone size	J gene	CDR3 protein	CDR3 DNA
TRBD1	13	TRBV27	.	TRBJ2-7	CASSAYRGLEQYF	TGTGCCAGCAGTGCCTACAGGGGGCTCGAGCAGTACTTC
TRBD2	16	TRBV7-2	.	TRBJ2-7	CASSLRWTSGPNEQYF	TGTGCCAGCAGCTTAAGGTGGACTAGCGGACCTAACGAGCAGTACTTC
.	16	TRBV5-1	.	TRBJ1-3	CASSSTVQGSGNTIYF	TGCGCCAGCAGCTCGACTGTACAGGGTTCAGGAAACACCATATATTTT
.	13	TRBV20-1	.	TRBJ2-1	CSASNRAYNEQFF	TGCAGTGCTAGTAACAGGGCCTACAATGAGCAGTTCTTC
.	18	TRBV11-2	.	TRBJ1-3	CASSFARWDTRSGNTIYF	TGTGCCAGCAGTTTCGCGAGATGGGACACCCGCTCTGGAAACACCATATATTTT
TRBD1	13	TRBV5-6	once	TRBJ2-7	CASSSDRNYEQYF	TGTGCCAGCAGCTCGGACAGGAACTACGAGCAGTACTTC
.	15	TRBV20-1	.	TRBJ2-6	CSASPGTVGANVLTF	TGCAGTGCTAGTCCAGGGACGGTCGGGGCCAACGTCCTGACTTTC
.	15	TRBV2	.	TRBJ2-1	CASSDRASSYNEQFF	TGTGCCAGCAGTGACAGGGCCTCCTCCTACAATGAGCAGTTCTTC
TRBD1	15	TRBV19	.	TRBJ2-5	CASSIGDRVKETQYF	TGTGCCAGTAGTATAGGGGACAGGGTGAAGGAGACCCAGTACTTC
TRBD1	13	TRBV29-1	once	TRBJ1-1	CSVGQGADTEAFF	TGCAGCGTCGGACAGGGGGCTGACACTGAAGCTTTCTTT
.	13	TRBV4-2	.	TRBJ2-7	CASSQGSTYEQYF	TGTGCCAGCAGCCAAGGGTCCACCTACGAGCAGTACTTC
.	15	TRBV19	once	TRBJ1-5	CASSPGPNSNQPQHF	TGTGCCAGTAGTCCGGGGCCTAATAGCAATCAGCCCCAGCATTTT
.	15	TRBV10-3	.	TRBJ1-2	CAISVQGFSNYGYTF	TGTGCCATCAGCGTCCAGGGGTTTTCGAACTATGGCTACACCTTC
.	11	TRBV7-8	.	TRBJ2-1	CASSLDTEQFF	TGTGCCAGCAGCTTAGACACTGAGCAGTTCTTC
.	13	TRBV7-9	.	TRBJ2-2	CASSLPQVAELFF	TGTGCCAGCAGCTTACCTCAGGTTGCGGAGCTGTTTTTT
TRBD2	13	TRBV28	once	TRBJ2-7	CATKAGSTYEQYF	TGTGCCACAAAAGCGGGGTCTACCTACGAGCAGTACTTC
TRBD1	19	TRBV28	.	TRBJ1-6	CASSSGQGVPRDPNSPLHF	TGTGCCAGCAGTTCCGGACAGGGGGTTCCTCGAGATCCTAATTCACCCCTCCACTTT
.	17	TRBV4-3	medium-sized	TRBJ2-1	CASSQDGEGVSYNEQFF	TGCGCCAGCAGCCAAGATGGAGAGGGTGTCTCCTACAATGAGCAGTTCTTC
.	14	TRBV18	.	TRBJ2-7	CASSPPTGTYEQYF	TGTGCCAGCTCACCACCCACAGGTACCTACGAGCAGTACTTC
TRBD1	18	TRBV27	.	TRBJ1-5	CASSSRTGGTNSNQPQHF	TGTGCCAGCAGTTCACGGACAGGGGGGACGAATAGCAATCAGCCCCAGCATTTT
TRBD1	17	TRBV6-2/TRBV6-3	.	TRBJ2-7	CASSSWTGPLASYEQYF	TGTGCCAGCAGTTCCTGGACAGGGCCCCTCGCGTCTTACGAGCAGTACTTC
.	13	TRBV5-4	once	TRBJ2-5	CASSLRGEGTQYF	TGTGCCAGCAGCTTGCGGGGAGAAGGGACCCAGTACTTC
.	12	TRBV6-5	.	TRBJ1-2	CASSYVGDGYTF	TGTGCCAGCAGTTACGTCGGGGATGGCTACACCTTC
.	13	TRBV15	.	TRBJ1-5	CATSEEAWQPQHF	TGTGCCACCAGCGAGGAGGCTTGGCAGCCCCAGCATTTT
TRBD1	15	TRBV7-2	.	TRBJ1-2	CASSLAPQGGYGYTF	TGTGCCAGCAGCTTAGCCCCACAGGGGGGCTATGGCTACACCTTC
TRBD2	15	TRBV5-8	.	TRBJ2-3	CASSLGLAGPDTQYF	TGTGCCAGCAGCCTCGGACTAGCGGGGCCAGATACGCAGTATTTT
.	14	TRBV10-2	.	TRBJ1-1	CASTEGGGPTEAFF	TGCGCCAGCACCGAGGGTGGAGGTCCCACTGAAGCTTTCTTT